Sequencing of this T cell receptor (beta chain) was carried out in a study of blood T cell repertoires in COVID-19. At the level of the study: From the United States, Italy and Spain came samples of acute and convalescent COVID-19. Nucleic acid was either cDNA or gDNA, and it came from T cells, B-cell-depleted T cells, or PBMCs.

How the authors handled the data: Estimation of nucleated cell counts was performed using reference gene primer amplification. Assay used: immunoSEQ multiplex PCR; TCRdb lists only in-frame clones, some missing. For V, J and clone size, that table is used; D and trimming come from the DNA. The profile covers fewer than 120,000 clones, with approximately 65% appearing a single time and around 7.3% taken by the ten largest. This clone was detected a few times. V gave up 4 bases and J gave up 3 bases, with 13 bases separating them. Per germline, CDR1 SGHRS and CDR2 YFSETQ. The CDR3 is 14 amino acids. Sequencing used peripheral blood. The chain carries TRBV5-1 and TRBJ1-2; D is ambiguous. This clonotype was obtained from a woman in her sixties with acute or convalescent COVID-19. CDR3 nucleotides: TGCGCCAGCAGCCGCGATAGTTCCGACTATGGCTACACCTTC. It specifies CASSRDSSDYGYTF.